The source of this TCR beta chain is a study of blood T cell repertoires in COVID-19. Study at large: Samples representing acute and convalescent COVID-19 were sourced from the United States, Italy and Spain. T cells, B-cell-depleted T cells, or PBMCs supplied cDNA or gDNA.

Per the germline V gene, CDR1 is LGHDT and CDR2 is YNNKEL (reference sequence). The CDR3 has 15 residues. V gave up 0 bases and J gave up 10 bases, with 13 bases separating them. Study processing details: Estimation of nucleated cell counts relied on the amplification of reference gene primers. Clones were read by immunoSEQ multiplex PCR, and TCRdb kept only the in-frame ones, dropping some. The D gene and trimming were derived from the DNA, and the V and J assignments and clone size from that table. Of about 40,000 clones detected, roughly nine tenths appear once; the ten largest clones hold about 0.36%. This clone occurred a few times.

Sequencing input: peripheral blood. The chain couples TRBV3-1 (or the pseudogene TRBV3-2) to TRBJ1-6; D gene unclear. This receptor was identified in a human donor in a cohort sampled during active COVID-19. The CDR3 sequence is CASSQDWAVLSPLHF. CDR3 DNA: TGTGCCAGCAGCCAAGATTGGGCAGTCCTCTCACCCCTCCACTTT.